The source of this T cell receptor (beta chain) is a study of blood T cell repertoires in COVID-19. Whole-study context: Acute-phase and convalescent COVID-19 samples originated in the United States, Italy and Spain. The analysed material was cDNA or gDNA that came from T cells, B-cell-depleted T cells, or PBMCs.

In the original processing: Using reference gene primer amplification, nucleated cell counts were estimated. TCRdb's copy holds only in-frame clones and misses some; the assay was immunoSEQ multiplex PCR. V and J calls and clone size follow that table, whereas D and trimming were derived from the DNA. Counted here are hundreds of thousands of clones, 80% to 90% occurring once; the ten biggest clones make up over 2%. Those who participated ranged in age from about 18 to 89 years and resided in about two dozen US areas. Germline V gives CDR1 MNHNY, CDR2 SVGAGI (reference sequence). Between the trimmed V and J ends, which lost 0 bases and 3 bases, there was a span of 12 bases. There are 15 residues in the CDR3.

V gene TRBV6-6 combines with J gene TRBJ2-7; D call uncertain. The sample consisted of PBMCs or T cells enriched from blood (not recorded which). The TCR sequence derives from a woman between 18 and 29 years old who had recovered from COVID-19. The CDR3 spells CASSYSRPDYYEQYF. CDR3 bases: TGTGCCAGCAGTTACTCGCGGCCGGATTACTACGAGCAGTACTTC.